This TCR beta chain was captured by sequencing in a study of shared clonotypes between healthy human individuals. Each sample came from a Caucasian adult donor living in Nashville, Tennessee. Study-wide results and limits: An effect of sequencing depth on clonotype sharing among donors was expected. Memory subsets generally showed smaller estimated richness than naive subsets did.

Germline loops: CDR1 SEHNR, CDR2 FQNEAQ (reference sequence). The CDR3 runs to 15 residues. V was shortened by 3 bases and J by 0 bases, with 9 bases between the two germline ends. Genomic DNA of every subset was divided equally among multiple immunoSEQ plates. Sequenced by immunoSEQ multiplex PCR; TCRdb stores in-frame clones only, minus some. The sample yields more than 2,000,000 clones, just over 90% seen once. Points on this clone: Its antigen is unidentified.

The chain combines TRBV7-9 with TRBJ1-3; D gene ambiguous. This TCR was recovered from a man younger than 35 in good health. Sequenced material: naive CD4+ T cells sorted from blood. Subset indicated: CD45RA+ positively selected. CDR3 amino acids: CASSFTAGSGNTIYF. Here the CDR3 DNA reads TGTGCCAGCAGCTTCACTGCGGGCTCTGGAAACACCATATATTTT.